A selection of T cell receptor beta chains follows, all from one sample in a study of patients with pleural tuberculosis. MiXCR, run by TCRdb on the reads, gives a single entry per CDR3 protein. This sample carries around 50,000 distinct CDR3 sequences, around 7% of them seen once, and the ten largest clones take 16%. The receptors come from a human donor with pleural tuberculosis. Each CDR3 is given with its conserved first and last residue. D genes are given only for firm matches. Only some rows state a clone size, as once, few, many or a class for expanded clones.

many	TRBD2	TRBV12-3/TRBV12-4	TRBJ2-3	CASSLGGSPTDTQYF	TGTGCCAGCAGCCTCGGGGGGTCTCCCACAGATACGCAGTATTTT
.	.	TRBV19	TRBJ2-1	CASSTTGNEQFF	TGTGCCAGTAGTACTACGGGCAATGAGCAGTTCTTC
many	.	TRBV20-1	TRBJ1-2	CSAEGRENQGYGYTF	TGCAGTGCCGAGGGACGGGAAAACCAGGGATATGGCTACACCTTC
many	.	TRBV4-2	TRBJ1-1	CASSQELAGANTEAFF	TGTGCCAGCAGCCAAGAATTGGCCGGTGCGAACACTGAAGCTTTCTTT
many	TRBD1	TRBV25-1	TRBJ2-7	CASSESPGQDIYEQYF	TGTGCCAGCAGTGAATCACCGGGACAGGACATCTACGAGCAGTACTTC
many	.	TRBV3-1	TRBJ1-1	CASSQALRNTEAFF	TGTGCCAGCAGCCAAGCCTTGCGGAACACTGAAGCTTTCTTT
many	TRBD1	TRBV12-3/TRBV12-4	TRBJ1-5	CASNTDRGLGQPQHF	TGTGCCAGCAACACCGACAGGGGTCTAGGTCAGCCCCAGCATTTT
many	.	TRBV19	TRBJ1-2	CASTPTGGYGYTF	TGTGCCAGTACCCCGACAGGAGGCTATGGCTACACCTTC
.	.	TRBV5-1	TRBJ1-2	CASSSQNRDGGGYTF	TGCGCCAGCAGCTCGCAAAACCGGGACGGCGGGGGCTACACCTTC
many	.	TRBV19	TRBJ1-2	CASRMGELRPNYGYTF	TGTGCCAGTAGAATGGGTGAGCTACGGCCCAACTATGGCTACACCTTC
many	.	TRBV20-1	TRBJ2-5	CSAMGQETQYF	TGCAGTGCTATGGGCCAAGAGACCCAGTACTTC
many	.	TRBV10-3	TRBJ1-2	CAISDNRETGYTF	TGTGCCATCAGTGATAACAGGGAAACTGGCTACACCTTC
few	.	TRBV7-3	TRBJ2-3	CASSPPGVDTQYF	TGTGCCAGCAGCCCTCCGGGCGTAGATACGCAGTATTTT
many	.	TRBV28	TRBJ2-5	CASSDSVEETQYF	TGTGCCAGCAGTGACAGTGTAGAGGAGACCCAGTACTTC
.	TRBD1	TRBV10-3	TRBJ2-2	CAISGQGNTGELFF	TGTGCCATCTCGGGACAGGGGAACACCGGGGAGCTGTTTTTT
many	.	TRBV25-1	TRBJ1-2	CASSGDLNYGYTF	TGTGCCAGCAGTGGGGACTTAAACTATGGCTACACCTTC
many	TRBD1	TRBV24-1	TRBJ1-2	CATSDSRTGGDGYTF	TGTGCCACCAGTGATTCTAGGACAGGGGGCGATGGCTACACCTTC
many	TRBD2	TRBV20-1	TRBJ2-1	CSARRLAGHYNEQFF	TGCAGTGCTAGAAGACTAGCGGGACACTACAATGAGCAGTTCTTC
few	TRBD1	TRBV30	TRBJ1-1	CATDRGRGTEAFF	TGTGCCACGGACAGGGGGCGCGGCACTGAAGCTTTCTTT
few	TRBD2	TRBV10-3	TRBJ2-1	CAISESGRASGRRNEQFF	TGTGCCATCAGTGAGTCAGGGAGGGCTAGCGGGAGACGGAATGAGCAGTTCTTC
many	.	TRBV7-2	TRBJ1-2	CASSLALGRGYTF	TGTGCCAGCAGCTTAGCATTAGGACGGGGCTACACCTTC
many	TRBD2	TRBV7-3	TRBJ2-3	CASSLKSTSGGTDTQYF	TGTGCCAGCAGCTTAAAGAGTACTAGCGGTGGCACAGATACGCAGTATTTT
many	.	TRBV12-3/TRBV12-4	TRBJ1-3	CASSLVAASGNTIYF	TGTGCCAGCAGTTTAGTGGCAGCCTCTGGAAACACCATATATTTT
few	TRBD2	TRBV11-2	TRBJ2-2	CASSPGGSTGELFF	TGTGCCAGCAGTCCGGGGGGAAGTACCGGGGAGCTGTTTTTT
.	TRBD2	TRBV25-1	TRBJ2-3	CASSLRLAGGMADMQYF	TGTGCCAGCAGTCTTCGACTAGCGGGAGGGATGGCAGATATGCAGTATTTT
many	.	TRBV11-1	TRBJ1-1	CASSLDFTEAFF	TGTGCCAGCAGCTTAGATTTTACTGAAGCTTTCTTT
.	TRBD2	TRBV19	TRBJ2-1	CASRRSGSTFNEQFF	TGTGCCAGTAGGCGGAGCGGGAGTACTTTCAATGAGCAGTTCTTC
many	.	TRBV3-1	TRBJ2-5	CASSPYSGETQYF	TGTGCCAGCAGCCCTTATTCGGGGGAGACCCAGTACTTC
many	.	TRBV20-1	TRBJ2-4	CSARREQGIQYF	TGCAGTGCTAGACGGGAGCAGGGCATTCAGTACTTC
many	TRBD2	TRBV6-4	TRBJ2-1	CASSDSSGWRPF	TGTGCCAGCAGTGACAGTAGCGGGTGGAGGCCCTTC
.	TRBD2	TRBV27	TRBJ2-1	CASSIKRSGSNEQFF	TGTGCCAGCAGTATCAAACGTAGCGGGAGCAATGAGCAGTTCTTC
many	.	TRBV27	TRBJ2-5	CASSWGNQETQYF	TGTGCCAGCAGTTGGGGGAATCAAGAGACCCAGTACTTC
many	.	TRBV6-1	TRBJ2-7	CASSEGEPYEQYF	TGTGCCAGCAGTGAGGGGGAGCCCTACGAGCAGTACTTC
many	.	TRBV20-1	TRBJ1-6	CSARDIDRGTNSPLHF	TGCAGTGCTAGAGACATCGATCGCGGTACGAATTCACCCCTCCACTTT
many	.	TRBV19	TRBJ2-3	CASRTTGNTQYF	TGTGCCAGTAGGACCACCGGGAATACGCAGTATTTT
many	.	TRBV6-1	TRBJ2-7	CASARPGVINEQYF	TGTGCCAGTGCCCGCCCGGGAGTTATCAACGAGCAGTACTTC
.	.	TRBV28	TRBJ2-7	CASSFPDIGYEQYF	TGTGCCAGCAGTTTCCCGGACATTGGCTACGAGCAGTACTTC
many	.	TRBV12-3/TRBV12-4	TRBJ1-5	CASSPQGISGQPQHF	TGTGCCAGCAGTCCACAGGGAATATCGGGTCAGCCCCAGCATTTT
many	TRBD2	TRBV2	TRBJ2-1	CASIKEREAVLF	TGTGCCAGCATAAAGGAGCGGGAGGCCGTCCTCTTC